This passage covers 30 T cell receptor beta chains from one sample sequenced in a study of T cell responses to AZD1222 COVID-19 vaccine. Produced via immunoSEQ multiplex PCR; TCRdb's table is partial and in-frame only. The top ten hold approximately 2.8% of the sample, which has some 95,000 clones, roughly 89% seen once. Sequencing was performed on peripheral blood, taken on day 0 of MenACWY control vaccination. These receptors came from an adult in good health.

The V gene is TRBV7-2, the J gene TRBJ1-2; D remains ambiguous. The germline gives CDR1 SGHTA, CDR2 FQGNSA. This CDR3 contains 12 residues. V lost 5 bases, J lost 8 bases, and 12 bases lay in between. The CDR3 protein is CASSPPDDGYTF. The CDR3 coding sequence is TGTGCCAGCAGCCCCCCTGATGACGGCTACACCTTC. The full variable domain, completed using reference TRBV7-2 and TRBJ1-2, is GAGVSQSPSNKVTEKGKDVELRCDPISGHTALYWYRQSLGQGLEFLIYFQGNSAPDKSGLPSDRFSAERTGGSVSTLTIQRTQQEDSAVYLCASSPPDDGYTFGSGTRLTVV.

The gene calls are TRBV2 and TRBJ1-1, with D uncertain. Germline values: CDR1 SNHLY, CDR2 FYNNEI. The CDR3 runs to 11 residues. V was trimmed by 0 bases and J by 4 bases, leaving 0 bases between them. In DNA, the CDR3 is TGTGCCAGCAGTGAAGCCACTGAAGCTTTCTTT. It codes for CASSEATEAFF.

The V and J genes are TRBV21-1 and TRBJ1-1; the table's D call of TRBD1 was not tested on the DNA. TRBV21-1 corresponds to a pseudogene. The CDR3 has 16 residues. DNA of the CDR3: TGTGCCAGCAGCAAAGGAGCAGGGGTAGTTTGGACTGAAGCTTTCTTT. It specifies CASSKGAGVVWTEAFF.

The chain links TRBV3-1 (or the pseudogene TRBV3-2) to TRBJ1-2; 7 nucleotides agree with TRBD1. The CDR3 sequence is 14 residues long. J lost 4 bases, V lost 1 base, and 3 bases had no gene match. Germline V gene sequence: CDR1 LGHDT, CDR2 YNNKEL (reference sequence). CDR3 protein: CASSQGQGPYGYTF. Written as DNA, the CDR3 is TGTGCCAGCAGCCAAGGACAGGGCCCCTATGGCTACACCTTC.

CDR3: CASGEGGNTEAFF. Written as DNA, the CDR3 is TGTGCCAGCGGGGAGGGAGGTAACACTGAAGCTTTCTTT. V usage is TRBV2 and J usage is TRBJ1-1; D gene ambiguous. Germline CDR1 SNHLY, CDR2 FYNNEI. The CDR3 is 13 amino acids. Trimming cost V 8 bases and J 2 bases, with 12 bases left between them.

CDR3 protein: CASSVPQESSGNTIYF. The CDR3 coding sequence is TGTGCCAGCAGTGTGCCCCAGGAAAGCTCTGGAAACACCATATATTTT. The V and J genes are TRBV6-1 and TRBJ1-3; D gene unclear. Germline values: CDR1 MNHNS, CDR2 SASEGT. Trimming removed 4 bases at V and 0 bases at J, with 13 bases between. The CDR3 runs to 16 residues.

The chain links TRBV11-2 to TRBJ2-1; D is ambiguous. The ends were cut back, 2 bases at V and 2 bases at J, with 10 bases in the middle. This CDR3 is built from 15 residues. Germline values: CDR1 SGHAT, CDR2 FQNNGV. This chain's CDR3 is CASSLLSSPYNEQFF. The CDR3 DNA reads TGTGCCAGCAGCTTATTGAGTAGCCCCTACAATGAGCAGTTCTTC. The full variable domain, completed using reference TRBV11-2 and TRBJ2-1, is EAGVAQSPRYKIIEKRQSVAFWCNPISGHATLYWYQQILGQGPKLLIQFQNNGVVDDSQLPKDRFSAERLKGVDSTLKIQPAKLEDSAVYLCASSLLSSPYNEQFFGPGTRLTVL.

The V gene is TRBV12-3 or TRBV12-4, the J gene TRBJ1-5; a weak D match, TRBD1 (6 bases). V shed 8 bases and J shed 9 bases, with 17 bases lying between them. The CDR3 loop spans 13 amino acids. The CDR3 DNA follows: TGTGCCAGCGGAGAACAGGGCCTCTGGCCCCAGCATTTT. Translated: CASGEQGLWPQHF.

The chain has TRBV9 and TRBJ2-6; 7 bases are a match to TRBD1. Trimming at V came to 5 bases and at J to 2 bases, leaving 7 bases not matched to a gene. The CDR3 sequence is 16 residues long. Germline V gene data show CDR1 as SGDLS and CDR2 as YYNGEE. The CDR3 sequence is CASRGPGGAGANVLTF. The CDR3 DNA sequence: TGTGCCAGCAGAGGGCCAGGGGGAGCTGGGGCCAACGTCCTGACTTTC.

The CDR3 loop reads CASSQIPGRSLNTEAFF. The CDR3 DNA is TGTGCCAGCAGCCAGATACCGGGACGGAGCTTAAACACTGAAGCTTTCTTT. The V and J genes are TRBV5-4 and TRBJ1-1; tentative D call: TRBD1 (5 bases). Per germline, CDR1 SGHNT and CDR2 YYREEE (reference sequence). There are 17 residues in the CDR3. V shed 4 bases and J shed 2 bases, with 21 bases lying between them. Full variable domain (remainder filled in from reference TRBV5-4 and TRBJ1-1): ETGVTQSPTHLIKTRGQQVTLRCSSQSGHNTVSWYQQALGQGPQFIFQYYREEENGRGNFPPRFSGLQFPNYSSELNVNALELDDSALYLCASSQIPGRSLNTEAFFGQGTRLTVV.

The CDR3: CASSRQGPYGYTF. The CDR3, as DNA: TGTGCCAGCAGCCGACAGGGCCCCTATGGCTACACCTTC. The genes are TRBV11-3 and TRBJ1-2, with 7 positions matching TRBD1. Germline trimming cut 5 bases from V and 4 bases from J; bases unmatched to any gene: 4. CDR3 size: 13 residues. In germline, CDR1 is SGHNT, CDR2 YENEEA.

V is TRBV29-1 and J is TRBJ1-2; 8 nucleotides match TRBD1. After removal of 3 bases from V and 6 bases from J, the junction contained 3 bases not matched to a gene. CDR3 length: 12 residues. Looked up from germline, CDR1 is SQVTM and CDR2 is ANQGSEA. CDR3 loop: CSVDRQGNGYTF. The DNA of the CDR3 is TGCAGCGTTGATCGACAGGGGAATGGCTACACCTTC.

This chain joins TRBV29-1 and TRBJ1-1, with TRBD1 matching 7 bases. The V gene's germline CDR1 is SQVTM and CDR2 ANQGSEA. The CDR3 contains 13 residues. V gave up 7 bases and J gave up 5 bases; unmatched junction bases: 10. CDR3 sequence reads: CSGGRQGDTEAFF. Here the CDR3 DNA reads TGCAGCGGGGGGAGACAGGGAGATACTGAAGCTTTCTTT.

This chain uses TRBV5-4 with TRBJ2-7; the match to TRBD1 covers 10 bases. Unmatched junction bases numbered 9, after V lost 5 bases and J lost 4 bases. The CDR3 loop spans 15 amino acids. Germline V lookup: CDR1 SGHNT, CDR2 YYREEE (reference sequence). CDR3 protein: CASSLSGTGEYEQYF. The CDR3 coding sequence is TGTGCCAGCAGTTTATCCGGGACAGGGGAGTACGAGCAGTACTTC.

J is TRBJ2-6 and V is TRBV7-9; 7 bases map to TRBD2. J was trimmed by 2 bases and V by 5 bases; bases with no gene match: 6. This CDR3 has 16 residues. Germline values: CDR1 SEHNR, CDR2 FQNEAQ (reference sequence). This chain's CDR3 is CASSPARGAGANVLTF. Here the CDR3 DNA reads TGTGCCAGCAGCCCGGCCCGGGGGGCTGGGGCCAACGTCCTGACTTTC.

This chain uses TRBV9 with TRBJ2-2; D not certain. The CDR3 is 13 residues long. V was pared by 4 bases and J by 7 bases, with 11 bases between. Germline assignment: CDR1 SGDLS and CDR2 YYNGEE. The CDR3 DNA sequence: TGTGCCAGCAGCCCCACCAACTTCGGGGAGCTGTTTTTT. As protein: CASSPTNFGELFF.

V usage is TRBV18 and J usage is TRBJ2-2; D may be TRBD1 or TRBD2 (5 bases each). This CDR3 is 14 amino acids long. Trimming removed 3 bases from V and 2 bases from J, with 7 bases in between. The germline CDR1 and CDR2 sequences are KGHSH and LQKENI. CDR3 protein: CASSPGTNTGELFF. CDR3 coding DNA: TGTGCCAGCTCACCTGGGACCAACACCGGGGAGCTGTTTTTT.

This chain links TRBV5-6 with TRBJ1-4; D gene uncertain. The CDR3 is made up of 14 amino acids. V lost 0 bases, J lost 0 bases, and 3 bases lay in between. The germline V gene has CDR1 SGHDT and CDR2 YYEEEE. CDR3 sequence: CASSLGATNEKLFF. The CDR3 DNA follows: TGTGCCAGCAGCTTGGGGGCAACTAATGAAAAACTGTTTTTT.

This chain joins TRBV6-5 and TRBJ2-3, with a weak D call TRBD2 (5 bases). This CDR3 region has 16 residues. The germline gives CDR1 MNHEY, CDR2 SVGAGI. Trimming shortened V by 2 bases and J by 4 bases, and 16 bases separated the two germline ends. CDR3 residues: CASSYPPQRGADTQYF. The DNA of the CDR3 is TGTGCCAGCAGTTACCCCCCTCAACGGGGAGCAGATACGCAGTATTTT.

V is TRBV3-1 (or the pseudogene TRBV3-2) and J is TRBJ2-3, with D unresolved. Trimming took 1 base from V and 10 from J, leaving 9 bases between them. The CDR3 spans 12 residues. The germline V gene encodes CDR1 LGHDT and CDR2 YNNKEL (reference sequence). The CDR3 DNA sequence: TGTGCCAGCAGCCAAGGTGAAAGGGCGCAGTATTTT. Protein product: CASSQGERAQYF.

The CDR3 nucleotides are TGTGCCAGCAGTTTAGGGGTAGCGCTTCCCTACAATGAGCAGTTCTTC. This sequence encodes CASSLGVALPYNEQFF. V usage is TRBV28 and J usage is TRBJ2-1; a weak D match, TRBD2 (5 bases). The V gene's germline CDR1 is MDHEN and CDR2 SYDVKM. V lost 2 bases and J lost 2, with 13 bases in between. This CDR3 region has 16 residues.

The chain has TRBV6-2 or TRBV6-3 and TRBJ1-1; 8 bases agree with TRBD1. Trimming took 2 bases from V and 5 from J; bases not matched to a gene: 10. Germline V gene lookup returns CDR1 MNHEY and CDR2 SVGEGT. CDR3 length equals 16 residues. The CDR3 is CASSYVGQGGRTEAFF. Written as DNA, the CDR3 is TGTGCCAGCAGTTACGTCGGACAGGGCGGTCGGACTGAAGCTTTCTTT.

The chain employs TRBV9 and TRBJ1-2; weak D call: TRBD1 (6 bases). CDR3 length equals 14 residues. CDR1 and CDR2 (germline): SGDLS, YYNGEE. The V end lost 4 bases, the J end lost 0 bases, and 10 bases lay between the germline ends. CDR3 bases: TGTGCCAGCAGCAGGGACACTTCTAACTATGGCTACACCTTC. Its protein is CASSRDTSNYGYTF.

V is TRBV5-1 and J is TRBJ1-6; possible D gene TRBD1, 6 bases. V lost 0 bases to trimming and J lost 0 bases, with 7 bases between them. Looked up from germline, CDR1 is SGHRS and CDR2 is YFSETQ. The CDR3 sequence is 16 residues long. The CDR3 protein is CASSLGGGSYNSPLHF. Here the CDR3 DNA reads TGCGCCAGCAGCTTGGGAGGGGGCTCCTATAATTCACCCCTCCACTTT.

The V gene is TRBV6-4, the J gene TRBJ1-5, with a tentative D call TRBD1 (5 bases). V lost 2 bases and J 7 bases, leaving 24 bases between the germline ends. Germline V gene lookup returns CDR1 MRHNA and CDR2 SNTAGT. This CDR3 comprises 18 residues. The DNA of the CDR3 is TGTGCCAGCAGTGACCCTTCATCCCCAAGGGGCTCCGGACAGCCCCAGCATTTT. Translation gives CASSDPSSPRGSGQPQHF.

This sequence joins TRBV5-1 and TRBJ2-7, with D possibly matching TRBD2 (5 bases). Germline CDR1 reads SGHRS; CDR2 reads YFSETQ. V shed 4 bases and J shed 4 bases, with 9 bases lying between them. This CDR3 is built from 12 residues. This chain's CDR3 is CASSPAGYEQYF. The CDR3, as DNA: TGCGCCAGCAGCCCGGCGGGTTACGAGCAGTACTTC.

This clone was observed once. The chain has TRBV6-5 and TRBJ1-2; 7 bases agree with TRBD1. Trimming at V came to 0 bases and at J to 4 bases, leaving 5 bases not matched to a gene. Per germline, CDR1 MNHEY and CDR2 SVGAGI. The CDR3 is 15 residues long. The CDR3 sequence: CASSYSGRGVYGYTF. CDR3 nucleotide sequence: TGTGCCAGCAGTTACTCGGGCAGGGGGGTCTATGGCTACACCTTC.

This sequence joins TRBV6-4 and TRBJ1-2, with TRBD1 matching over 7 bases. This CDR3 has 13 residues. The ends lost 4 bases at V and 5 bases at J; junction bases unmatched: 4. In germline, CDR1 is MRHNA, CDR2 SNTAGT. Here the CDR3 reads CASSAGGGYGYTF. In DNA form, the CDR3 reads TGTGCCAGCAGTGCAGGGGGTGGTTATGGCTACACCTTC.

The V call is TRBV6-2 or TRBV6-3, the J call TRBJ1-2; TRBD1 agrees at 8 bases. The V gene's germline CDR1 is MNHEY and CDR2 SVGEGT. The CDR3 has 15 residues. V was clipped by 5 bases and J by 4 bases; unmatched bases: 9. CDR3 amino acids: CASSPGQGEAYGYTF. CDR3 DNA sequence: TGTGCCAGCAGTCCCGGACAGGGAGAGGCCTATGGCTACACCTTC.

The rearrangement joins TRBV7-3 to TRBJ1-1; weak D call: TRBD1 (6 bases). This CDR3 spans 14 amino acids. Trimming removed 5 bases at V and 4 bases at J, with 14 bases between. Per the germline V gene, CDR1 is SGHTA and CDR2 is FQGTGA. The CDR3, as DNA: TGTGCCAGCAGCGGATCCACAGGGCCCACTGAAGCTTTCTTT. This sequence encodes CASSGSTGPTEAFF.